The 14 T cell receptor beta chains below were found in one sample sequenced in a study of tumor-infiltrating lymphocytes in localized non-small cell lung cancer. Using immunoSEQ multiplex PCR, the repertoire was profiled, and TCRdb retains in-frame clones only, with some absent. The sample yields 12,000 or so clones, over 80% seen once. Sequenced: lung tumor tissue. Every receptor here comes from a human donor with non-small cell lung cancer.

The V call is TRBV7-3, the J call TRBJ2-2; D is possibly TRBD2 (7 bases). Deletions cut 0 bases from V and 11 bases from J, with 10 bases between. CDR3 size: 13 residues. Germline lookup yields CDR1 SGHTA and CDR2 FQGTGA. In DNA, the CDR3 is TGTGCCAGCAGCTTAACGGGGGGGCGAGAGCTGTTTTTT. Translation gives CASSLTGGRELFF.

CDR3 loop: CASSVWGLGAFF. CDR3 DNA sequence: TGTGCCAGCAGTGTCTGGGGGCTGGGTGCTTTCTTT. The chain uses TRBV2 and TRBJ1-1; D possibly corresponds to TRBD1 (6 bases). The CDR3 runs to 12 residues. Germline values: CDR1 SNHLY, CDR2 FYNNEI. V was shortened by 4 bases and J by 11 bases, with 14 bases between the two germline ends. Filled out from reference TRBV2 and TRBJ1-1, the complete variable domain reads EPEVTQTPSHQVTQMGQEVILRCVPISNHLYFYWYRQILGQKVEFLVSFYNNEISEKSEIFDDQFSVERPDGSNFTLKIRSTKLEDSAMYFCASSVWGLGAFFGQGTRLTVV.

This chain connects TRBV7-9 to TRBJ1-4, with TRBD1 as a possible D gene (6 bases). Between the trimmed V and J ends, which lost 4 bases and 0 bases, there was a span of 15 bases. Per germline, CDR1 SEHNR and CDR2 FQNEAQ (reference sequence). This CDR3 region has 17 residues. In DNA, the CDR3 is TGTGCCAGCAGCTCAGGCCGGGACACAACAACTAATGAAAAACTGTTTTTT. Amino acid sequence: CASSSGRDTTTNEKLFF.

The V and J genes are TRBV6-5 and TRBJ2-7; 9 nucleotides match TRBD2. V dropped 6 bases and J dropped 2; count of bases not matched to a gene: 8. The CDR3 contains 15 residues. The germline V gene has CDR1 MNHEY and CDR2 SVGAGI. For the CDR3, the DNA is TGTGCCAGCAGGTCTTTAGCGGGGGATACCTACGAGCAGTACTTC. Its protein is CASRSLAGDTYEQYF.

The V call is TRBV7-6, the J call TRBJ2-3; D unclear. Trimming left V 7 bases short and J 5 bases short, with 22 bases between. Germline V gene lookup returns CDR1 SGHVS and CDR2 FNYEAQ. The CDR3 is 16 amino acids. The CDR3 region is CASTPGSLIPVDTQYF. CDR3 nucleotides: TGTGCCAGCACCCCTGGAAGTTTAATCCCGGTAGATACGCAGTATTTT.

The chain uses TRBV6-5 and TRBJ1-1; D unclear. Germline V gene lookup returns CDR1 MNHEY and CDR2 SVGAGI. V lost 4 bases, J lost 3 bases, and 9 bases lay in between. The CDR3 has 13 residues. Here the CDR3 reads CASSFMYDTEAFF. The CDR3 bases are TGTGCCAGCAGTTTCATGTATGACACTGAAGCTTTCTTT.

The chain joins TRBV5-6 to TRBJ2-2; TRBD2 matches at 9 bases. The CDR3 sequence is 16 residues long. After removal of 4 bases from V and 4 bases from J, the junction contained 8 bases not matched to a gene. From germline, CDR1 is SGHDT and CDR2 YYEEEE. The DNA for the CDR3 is TGTGCCAGCAGCCTTAGCGGGGGAGGGACCACCGGGGAGCTGTTTTTT. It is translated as CASSLSGGGTTGELFF.

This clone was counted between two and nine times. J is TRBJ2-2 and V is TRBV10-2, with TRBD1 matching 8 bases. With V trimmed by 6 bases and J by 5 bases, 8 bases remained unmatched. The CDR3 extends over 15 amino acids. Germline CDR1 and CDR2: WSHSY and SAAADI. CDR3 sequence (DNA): TGCGCCAGCAGCGTTATGGGACAGGCAACCGGGGAGCTGTTTTTT. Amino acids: CASSVMGQATGELFF.

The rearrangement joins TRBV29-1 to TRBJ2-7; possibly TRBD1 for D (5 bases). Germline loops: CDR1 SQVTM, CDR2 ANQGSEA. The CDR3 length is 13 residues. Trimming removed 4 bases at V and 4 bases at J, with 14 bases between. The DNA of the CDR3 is TGCAGCGTTGTGCCAGGGCGGTCGTACGAGCAGTACTTC. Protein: CSVVPGRSYEQYF.

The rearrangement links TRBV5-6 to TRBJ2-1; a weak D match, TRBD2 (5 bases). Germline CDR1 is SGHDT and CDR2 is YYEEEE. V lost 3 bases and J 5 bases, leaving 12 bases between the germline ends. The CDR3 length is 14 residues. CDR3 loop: CASSYRGVHNEQFF. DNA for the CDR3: TGTGCCAGCAGCTACCGGGGTGTGCACAATGAGCAGTTCTTC.

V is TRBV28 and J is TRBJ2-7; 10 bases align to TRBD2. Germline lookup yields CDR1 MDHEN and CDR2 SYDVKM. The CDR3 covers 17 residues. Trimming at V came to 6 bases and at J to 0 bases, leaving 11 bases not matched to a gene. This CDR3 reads CASSSLGLAEISYEQYF. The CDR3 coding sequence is TGTGCCAGCAGCTCCCTCGGACTAGCGGAGATCTCCTACGAGCAGTACTTC.

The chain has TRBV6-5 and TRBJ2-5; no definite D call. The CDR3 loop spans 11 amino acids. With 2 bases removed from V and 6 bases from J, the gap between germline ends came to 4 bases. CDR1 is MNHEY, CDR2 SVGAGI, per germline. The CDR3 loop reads CASSYGKTQYF. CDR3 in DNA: TGTGCCAGCAGTTACGGGAAGACCCAGTACTTC.

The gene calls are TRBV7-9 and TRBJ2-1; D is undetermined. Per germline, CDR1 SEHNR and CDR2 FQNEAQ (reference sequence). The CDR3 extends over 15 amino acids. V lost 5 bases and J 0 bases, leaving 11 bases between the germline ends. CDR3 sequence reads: CASSNLRDSYNEQFF. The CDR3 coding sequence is TGTGCCAGCAGCAACCTCCGCGACTCCTACAATGAGCAGTTCTTC.

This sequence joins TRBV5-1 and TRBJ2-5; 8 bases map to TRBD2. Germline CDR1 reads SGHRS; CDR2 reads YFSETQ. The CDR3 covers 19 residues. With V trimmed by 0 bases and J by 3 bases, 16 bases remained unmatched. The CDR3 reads CASSLETSGSGFAKETQYF. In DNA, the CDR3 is TGCGCCAGCAGCTTGGAAACTAGCGGAAGTGGTTTCGCCAAAGAGACCCAGTACTTC.